This note documents a single T cell receptor beta chain sequence. The antigen is not known. TCRdb fed the RT-PCR reads into MiXCR, producing one record per CDR3 protein. This sample yields about 650,000 distinct CDR3 sequences, of which less than 15% are seen a single time; 7.5% to 8% belongs to the top ten. The sample belongs to a study of response to subunit inactivated influenza vaccine. The germline V gene encodes CDR1 SEHNR and CDR2 FQNEAQ (reference sequence). V dropped 4 bases and J dropped 0 bases, with 16 bases sitting between them. The CDR3 is 17 amino acids. Broader study findings: Every seasonal influenza vaccination brings in few new T cells, the authors suggested.

The rearrangement joins TRBV7-9 to TRBJ2-1; no firm D call. The sequenced sample was PBMCs from blood, obtained around 15 days before vaccination. The origin of this receptor is a man aged 45-65 years who received an inactivated influenza vaccine. The CDR3 region is CASSSPPVFSSYNEQFF. CDR3 bases: TGTGCCAGCAGCTCACCCCCGGTTTTCAGCTCCTACAATGAGCAGTTCTTC. The full variable domain, rest sourced from reference TRBV7-9 and TRBJ2-1, is DTGVSQNPRHKITKRGQNVTFRCDPISEHNRLYWYRQTLGQGPEFLTYFQNEAQLEKSRLLSDRFSAERPKGSFSTLEIQRTEQGDSAMYLCASSSPPVFSSYNEQFFGPGTRLTVL.